This T cell receptor (beta chain) was identified in a study of OX40 agonist ivuxolimab in advanced cancers. Overall study context: Antecedent anti-PD-1, anti-PD-L1 or anti-CTLA-4 therapy was permissible, with about 40% having received some.

Some clones are missing from TCRdb's copy, which holds only in-frame ones; the method was immunoSEQ multiplex PCR. The table includes some 82,000 clones, 91% detected once. Study outcomes and limitations: A proportion of nonresponders additionally exhibited low normalized T-cell clonal expansion.

This clone was seen once. Its antigen is unidentified. The CDR3 has 16 residues. Germline lookup yields CDR1 SGHRS and CDR2 YFSETQ. The ends lost 4 bases at V and 5 bases at J; junction bases unmatched: 8. At baseline, cycle 4 day 1, and cycle 7 day 1, blood was sampled. The material was CD4+ or CD8+ T cells sorted from blood, obtained in a trial of the OX40 agonist ivuxolimab. The TCR was taken from an adult with an advanced solid tumor such as melanoma, head and neck, liver or kidney cancer. V gene TRBV5-1 combines with J gene TRBJ2-3, with 12 bases lining up with TRBD2. The CDR3 DNA reads TGCGCCAGCAGCCCCCTAGCGGGAGGGCCGGGAGATACGCAGTATTTT. It yields the protein CASSPLAGGPGDTQYF.